This TCR beta chain is drawn from a study of blood T cells in healthy people across ages. Donors were systemically healthy Caucasian individuals from Russia aged 6 to 90 years. Researchers collected about 9.7 milliliters of peripheral blood from every single donor. Primers used in a second PCR of about 6 to 11 cycles were a sample-barcoded 5' primer and a J-beta primer mix. Each CDR3 protein is one row after TCRdb ran MiXCR on the 5' RACE reads. The profile shows under 750,000 distinct CDR3 sequences, roughly 43% of them singletons. V was trimmed by 6 bases and J by 8 bases, leaving 7 bases between them. The CDR3 extends over 11 amino acids.

The sequence derives from an elderly man in good health. The material sequenced was blood. The chain employs TRBV12-3 or TRBV12-4 and TRBJ2-2; no definite D call. CDR3 region: CASSPFGELFF. The CDR3 DNA is TGTGCCAGCAGCCCTTTTGGGGAGCTGTTTTTT.